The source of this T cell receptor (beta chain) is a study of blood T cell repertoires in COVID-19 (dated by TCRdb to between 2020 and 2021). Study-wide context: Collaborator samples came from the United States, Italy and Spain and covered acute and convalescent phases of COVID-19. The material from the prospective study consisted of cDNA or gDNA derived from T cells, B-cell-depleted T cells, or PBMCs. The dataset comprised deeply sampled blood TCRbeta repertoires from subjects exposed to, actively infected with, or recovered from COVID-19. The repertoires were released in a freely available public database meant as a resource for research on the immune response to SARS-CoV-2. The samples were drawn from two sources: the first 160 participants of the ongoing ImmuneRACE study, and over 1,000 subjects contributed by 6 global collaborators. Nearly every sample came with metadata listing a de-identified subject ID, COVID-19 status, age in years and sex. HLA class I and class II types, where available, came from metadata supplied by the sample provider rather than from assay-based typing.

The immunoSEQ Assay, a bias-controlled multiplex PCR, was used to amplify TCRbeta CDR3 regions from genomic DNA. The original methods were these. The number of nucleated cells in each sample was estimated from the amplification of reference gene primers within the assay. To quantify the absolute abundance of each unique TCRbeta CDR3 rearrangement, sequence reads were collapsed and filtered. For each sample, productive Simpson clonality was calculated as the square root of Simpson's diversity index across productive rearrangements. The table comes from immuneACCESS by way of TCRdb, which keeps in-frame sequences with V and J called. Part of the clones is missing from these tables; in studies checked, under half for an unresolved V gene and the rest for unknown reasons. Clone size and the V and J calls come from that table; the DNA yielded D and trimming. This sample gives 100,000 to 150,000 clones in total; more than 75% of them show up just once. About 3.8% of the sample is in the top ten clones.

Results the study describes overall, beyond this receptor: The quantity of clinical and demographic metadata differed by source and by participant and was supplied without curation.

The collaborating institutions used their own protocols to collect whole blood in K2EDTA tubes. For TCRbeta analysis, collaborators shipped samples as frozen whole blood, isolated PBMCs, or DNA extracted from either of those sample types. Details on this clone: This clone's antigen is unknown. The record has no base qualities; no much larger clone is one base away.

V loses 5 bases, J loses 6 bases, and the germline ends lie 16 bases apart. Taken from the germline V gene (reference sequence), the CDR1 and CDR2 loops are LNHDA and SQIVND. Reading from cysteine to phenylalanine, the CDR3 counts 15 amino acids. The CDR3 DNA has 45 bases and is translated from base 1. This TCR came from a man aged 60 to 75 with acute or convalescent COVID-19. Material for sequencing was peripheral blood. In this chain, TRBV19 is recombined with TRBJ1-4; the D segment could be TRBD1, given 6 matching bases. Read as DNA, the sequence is TGTGCCAGTAGTGAGAGAGGACAGATTTATGAAAAACTGTTTTTT. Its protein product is CASSERGQIYEKLFF.